This T cell receptor (beta chain) was observed in a study of cytomegalovirus exposure and HLA in healthy donors. PCR used 60 Vbeta primers and 13 Jbeta primers. This table comes from immunoSEQ multiplex PCR, and its TCRdb copy is limited to in-frame clones, with some not included. This table holds 250,000 to 350,000 clones, around 86% found once. The CDR3 extends over 15 amino acids. From germline, CDR1 is SGHRS and CDR2 YFSETQ. V shed 2 bases and J shed 2 bases, with 12 bases lying between them. The sequence derives from a man in his forties in good health and CMV-seropositive. Sequenced input: PBMCs. The chain couples TRBV5-1 to TRBJ2-3, with D perhaps matching TRBD2 (5 bases). The CDR3 reads CASSLLNGITDTQYF. DNA for the CDR3: TGCGCCAGCAGCTTACTGAACGGGATCACAGATACGCAGTATTTT.